Sequencing of this T cell receptor beta chain was carried out in a study of control samples from healthy donors and cancer patients (dated by TCRdb to the early 2020s). CDR1 and CDR2, looked up from the germline V gene, are ENHRY and SYGVKD. V sheds 4 bases and J sheds 3 bases, leaving 10 bases between their ends. From the cysteine through the phenylalanine, the CDR3 covers 14 amino acids. The sequence is cut down to CDR3 DNA, 42 bases in frame from base 1. As to this clone: Its recognized antigen is unknown. The sample holds no much larger clone one base away, and base qualities are not on file.

Libraries were constructed by the immunoSEQ multiplex PCR assay. Sourced from immuneACCESS, this table was stored by TCRdb with only in-frame sequences that have V and J called. A share of the clones is absent; for the studies checked, an unresolved V gene accounts for under half, and the remainder has no known explanation. This sample holds around 140,000 clones; around 92% were observed only once. Roughly 3.2% of the sample is in the top ten clones. This receptor chain uses TRBV10-3 and TRBJ2-1, with no confident D gene call. The TCR was taken from a man aged 30-40 years in good health. Sequencing used blood. The CDR3 region: CAISVEGFYNEQFF. The sequence in DNA is TGTGCCATCAGTGTGGAAGGCTTCTACAATGAGCAGTTCTTC.